This T cell receptor (beta chain) was identified during a study of cytomegalovirus exposure and HLA in healthy donors. Findings and limits, study-wide: 164 TCR beta chains were listed as cytomegalovirus-associated. A previous analysis found most TCR beta V segments productive roughly 87% or roughly 30% of the time. HLA allele associations emerged for fewer than 20,000 TCR beta sequences in a later analysis, at 0.05 false discovery rate.

13 Jbeta primers and 60 Vbeta primers were used for the PCR. Method: immunoSEQ multiplex PCR; TCRdb's copy keeps in-frame clones and lacks some. The table has approximately 140,000 clones, 70% to 80% seen once. Concerning this clone: Its specificity is unknown.

Germline V CDR1 and CDR2: ENHRY, SYGVKD. The ends lost 5 bases at V and 5 bases at J; junction bases unmatched: 5. The CDR3 contains 14 residues. The sample taken for sequencing was PBMCs. This TCR was recovered from a woman aged 55-69 years in good health and CMV-seropositive. V is TRBV10-3 and J is TRBJ2-1; TRBD2 matches 8 bases. CDR3 sequence: CAISPGLGDNEQFF. CDR3 coding DNA: TGTGCCATCAGTCCGGGACTAGGAGACAATGAGCAGTTCTTC.